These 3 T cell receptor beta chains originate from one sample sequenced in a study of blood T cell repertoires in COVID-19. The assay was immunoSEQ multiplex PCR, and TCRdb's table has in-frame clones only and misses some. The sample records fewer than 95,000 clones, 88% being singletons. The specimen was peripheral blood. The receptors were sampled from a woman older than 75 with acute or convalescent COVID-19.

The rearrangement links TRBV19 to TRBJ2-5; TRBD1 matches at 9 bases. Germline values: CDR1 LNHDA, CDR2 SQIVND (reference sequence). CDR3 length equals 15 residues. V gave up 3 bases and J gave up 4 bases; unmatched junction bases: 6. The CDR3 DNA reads TGTGCCAGTAGTATTACAGGGGGCGTAGGAGAGACCCAGTACTTC. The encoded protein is CASSITGGVGETQYF.

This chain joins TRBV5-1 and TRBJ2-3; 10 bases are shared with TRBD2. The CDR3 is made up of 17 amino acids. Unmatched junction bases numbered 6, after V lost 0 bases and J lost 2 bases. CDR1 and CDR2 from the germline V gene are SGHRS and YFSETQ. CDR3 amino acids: CASSLEASGGYTDTQYF. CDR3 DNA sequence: TGCGCCAGCAGCTTGGAGGCTAGCGGGGGTTACACAGATACGCAGTATTTT. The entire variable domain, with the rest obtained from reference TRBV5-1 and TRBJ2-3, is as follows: KAGVTQTPRYLIKTRGQQVTLSCSPISGHRSVSWYQQTPGQGLQFLFEYFSETQRNKGNFPGRFSGRQFSNSRSEMNVSTLELGDSALYLCASSLEASGGYTDTQYFGPGTRLTVL.

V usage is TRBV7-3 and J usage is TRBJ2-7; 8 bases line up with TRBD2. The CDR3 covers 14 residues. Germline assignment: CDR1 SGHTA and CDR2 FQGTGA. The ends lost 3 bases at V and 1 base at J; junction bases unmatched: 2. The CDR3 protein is CASSLGGGSYEQYF. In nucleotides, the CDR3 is TGTGCCAGCAGCTTGGGCGGGGGGTCCTACGAGCAGTACTTC.